Each of the 28 T cell receptor beta chains below was sequenced from the same sample in a study of blood T cell repertoires in COVID-19. Clones were read by immunoSEQ multiplex PCR, and TCRdb kept only the in-frame ones, dropping some. In the table there are 55,000 to 75,000 clones, around 83% of which are singletons. The sample taken for sequencing was peripheral blood. These receptors originate from a human donor in a cohort sampled during active COVID-19.

CDR3 protein: CASSFDGRRYTF. In DNA, the CDR3 is TGTGCCAGCAGCTTCGACGGGAGGCGCTACACCTTC. The V gene is TRBV5-4, the J gene TRBJ1-2; unclear D gene. This CDR3 is built from 12 residues. The V gene lost 2 bases and the J gene lost 9 bases, with 11 bases spanning the gap. In germline, CDR1 is SGHNT, CDR2 YYREEE (reference sequence). Full variable domain (missing parts from reference TRBV5-4 and TRBJ1-2): ETGVTQSPTHLIKTRGQQVTLRCSSQSGHNTVSWYQQALGQGPQFIFQYYREEENGRGNFPPRFSGLQFPNYSSELNVNALELDDSALYLCASSFDGRRYTFGSGTRLTVV.

As regards this clone: A junction boundary mismatches the germline segment, possibly from a read error. The J gene is TRBJ1-1, the V gene TRBV7-7; possible D gene TRBD1, 6 bases. This CDR3 contains 13 residues. The germline V gene encodes CDR1 SSHAT and CDR2 FNYEAQ (reference sequence). The CDR3: CASSQDRNTEAFF. The CDR3 coding sequence is TGTGCTAGCAGCCAGGACAGGAACACTGAAGCTTTCTTT.

The chain combines TRBV19 with TRBJ2-1, with TRBD2 matching over 10 bases. V was clipped by 3 bases and J by 0 bases; unmatched bases: 8. Germline V gene lookup returns CDR1 LNHDA and CDR2 SQIVND (reference sequence). The CDR3 has 18 amino acids. The CDR3 is CASSIGSGGPSSYNEQFF. Written as DNA, the CDR3 is TGTGCCAGTAGTATCGGTAGCGGGGGGCCGAGCTCCTACAATGAGCAGTTCTTC.

The V and J genes are TRBV3-1 (or the pseudogene TRBV3-2) and TRBJ2-1, with 10 nucleotides matching TRBD2. Trimming at V came to 5 bases and at J to 10 bases, leaving 8 bases not matched to a gene. Per germline, CDR1 LGHDT and CDR2 YNNKEL (reference sequence). CDR3 length equals 14 residues. The CDR3 loop is CASSSGLAGDEQFF. CDR3 in DNA: TGTGCCAGCAGCTCCGGGCTAGCGGGAGACGAGCAGTTCTTC.

The chain couples TRBV5-8 to TRBJ1-4; 7 nucleotides line up with TRBD1. J lost 5 bases, V lost 0 bases, and 7 bases had no gene match. The germline V gene encodes CDR1 SGHTS and CDR2 YDEGEE. The CDR3 extends over 16 amino acids. CDR3 sequence: CASSLGPDRANEKLFF. CDR3 nucleotides: TGTGCCAGCAGCTTGGGGCCAGACAGGGCCAATGAAAAACTGTTTTTT.

The chain recombines TRBV19 with TRBJ1-3; D is unresolved. The length of the CDR3 is 14 residues. Looked up from germline, CDR1 is LNHDA and CDR2 is SQIVND (reference sequence). Trimming cost V 7 bases and J 0 bases, with 10 bases left between them. In DNA form, the CDR3 reads TGTGCCAGTAAACCTCACGGCTCTGGAAACACCATATATTTT. Translating it yields CASKPHGSGNTIYF.

V usage is TRBV19 and J usage is TRBJ1-6; 7 bases line up with TRBD1. The CDR3 extends over 15 amino acids. V shed 3 bases, J shed 7 bases, and the junction held 6 bases outside the gene matches. CDR1 and CDR2 (germline): LNHDA, SQIVND (reference sequence). CDR3 loop: CASSILDRQNSPLHF. The DNA for the CDR3 is TGTGCCAGTAGTATTTTGGACAGGCAAAATTCACCCCTCCACTTT.

This chain uses TRBV25-1 with TRBJ1-4, with D unclear. Germline loops: CDR1 MGHDK, CDR2 SYGVNS. The CDR3 spans 14 residues. V was clipped by 5 bases and J by 2 bases, with 9 bases between them. The CDR3, as DNA: TGTGCCAGCAGTCACAGCACTACTAATGAAAAACTGTTTTTT. This codes for CASSHSTTNEKLFF.

This sequence joins TRBV24-1 and TRBJ2-3, with a possible D match to TRBD2 (6 bases). The CDR3 sequence is 16 residues long. V lost 4 bases and J lost 5, with 18 bases in between. Germline CDR1 is KGHDR and CDR2 is SFDVKD. CDR3 nucleotide sequence: TGTGCCACCAGTGAGGCCAGCGGGCGAGGTGGAGATACGCAGTATTTT. Its protein product is CATSEASGRGGDTQYF.

V usage is TRBV12-5 and J usage is TRBJ2-7, with TRBD1 identical over 10 bases. Germline CDR1 reads LGHNT; CDR2 reads FRNRAP. J was trimmed by 1 base and V by 2 bases; bases with no gene match: 2. This CDR3 has 15 amino acids. The CDR3 protein is CASGLWTGGSYEQYF. The CDR3 DNA reads as TGTGCTAGTGGTTTGTGGACAGGGGGTTCCTACGAGCAGTACTTC.

The chain couples TRBV7-2 to TRBJ2-3, with a tentative D call TRBD2 (6 bases). Trimming pared 4 bases from V and 6 bases from J, leaving 20 bases between. The CDR3 has 16 residues. Germline lookup yields CDR1 SGHTA and CDR2 FQGNSA. CDR3 region: CASSYRPGLTGDTQYF. CDR3 nucleotide sequence: TGTGCCAGCAGCTATCGGCCGGGACTCACTGGGGATACGCAGTATTTT.

The rearrangement joins TRBV19 to TRBJ2-5, with D perhaps TRBD2 (6 bases). Germline V gene sequence: CDR1 LNHDA, CDR2 SQIVND (reference sequence). The CDR3 loop spans 15 amino acids. The ends were cut back, 3 bases at V and 2 bases at J, with 13 bases in the middle. The CDR3 protein is CASSIYPGVQETQYF. The CDR3 nucleotides are TGTGCCAGTAGTATCTATCCGGGGGTACAAGAGACCCAGTACTTC.

CDR3 sequence reads: CASSGLGQENSPLHF. The CDR3 nucleotides are TGTGCCAGCAGTGGTCTAGGACAGGAGAATTCACCCCTCCACTTT. The chain has TRBV2 and TRBJ1-6, with 7 bases aligning to TRBD1. V was pared by 4 bases and J by 7 bases, with 7 bases of the junction left unmatched. CDR3 length equals 15 residues. Germline lookup yields CDR1 SNHLY and CDR2 FYNNEI.

This clone was counted once. The chain uses TRBV19 and TRBJ2-5, with TRBD1 matching over 9 bases. V lost 3 bases, J lost 4 bases, and 9 bases stayed unmatched. The length of the CDR3 is 16 residues. Germline CDR1 is LNHDA and CDR2 is SQIVND (reference sequence). CDR3: CASSIRTGANGETQYF. The CDR3 DNA follows: TGTGCCAGTAGTATCCGGACAGGGGCGAACGGAGAGACCCAGTACTTC. Complete variable domain (other parts from reference TRBV19 and TRBJ2-5): DGGITQSPKYLFRKEGQNVTLSCEQNLNHDAMYWYRQDPGQGLRLIYYSQIVNDFQKGDIAEGYSVSREKKESFPLTVTSAQKNPTAFYLCASSIRTGANGETQYFGPGTRLLVL.

The chain carries TRBV2 and TRBJ1-2; 7 nucleotides agree with TRBD1. The CDR3 runs 14 residues. J lost 3 bases, V lost 6 bases, and 7 bases had no gene match. Germline values: CDR1 SNHLY, CDR2 FYNNEI. The CDR3 sequence is CASRADRSYYGYTF. The CDR3 nucleotides are TGTGCCAGCAGGGCGGACAGGTCCTACTATGGCTACACCTTC.

The chain has TRBV7-2 and TRBJ2-7; D remains unclear. There are 12 residues in the CDR3. Trimming took off 5 bases at V and 1 base at J, with 6 bases between the two ends. The germline V gene has CDR1 SGHTA and CDR2 FQGNSA. The CDR3 loop is CASSPQSYEQYF. Here the CDR3 DNA reads TGTGCCAGCAGCCCACAGTCCTACGAGCAGTACTTC. Looking up the rest from reference TRBV7-2 and TRBJ2-7 gives the full variable domain: GAGVSQSPSNKVTEKGKDVELRCDPISGHTALYWYRQSLGQGLEFLIYFQGNSAPDKSGLPSDRFSAERTGGSVSTLTIQRTQQEDSAVYLCASSPQSYEQYFGPGTRLTVT.

The CDR3 DNA reads TGTGCCAGTAGTATAGTAGCAGGGACTGAAGCTTTCTTT. It encodes CASSIVAGTEAFF. V and J are TRBV19 and TRBJ1-1; D perhaps matches TRBD1 (5 bases). The CDR3 consists of 13 residues. Trimming took 1 base from V and 5 from J, leaving 8 bases between them. The germline gives CDR1 LNHDA, CDR2 SQIVND (reference sequence).

The V call is TRBV5-6, the J call TRBJ2-5; tentatively, D is TRBD1 (6 bases). The CDR3 covers 16 residues. CDR1 is SGHDT and CDR2 is YYEEEE in the germline V gene. The V end was cut by 4 bases, the J end by 2 bases, with 18 bases between. The CDR3 coding sequence is TGTGCCAGCAGCATGAGGTCTTACGGGACACAAGAGACCCAGTACTTC. Translating it yields CASSMRSYGTQETQYF.

The CDR3 DNA reads as TGTGCCAGCTCCCCGACTGGAGGGGACTATGGCTACACCTTC. It is translated as CASSPTGGDYGYTF. The V call is TRBV18, the J call TRBJ1-2, with D tentatively TRBD1 (5 bases). The V gene lost 6 bases and the J gene lost 3 bases, with 14 bases spanning the gap. From germline, CDR1 is KGHSH and CDR2 LQKENI. The CDR3 extends over 14 amino acids.

V usage is TRBV5-1 and J usage is TRBJ2-7, with 16 bases that match TRBD2. The CDR3 is made up of 14 amino acids. J was trimmed by 6 bases and V by 7 bases; bases with no gene match: 4. CDR1 and CDR2 from the germline V gene are SGHRS and YFSETQ. The CDR3 loop reads CASAGTSGRGEQYF. For the CDR3, the DNA is TGCGCCAGCGCCGGGACTAGCGGGAGGGGCGAGCAGTACTTC.

The chain employs TRBV10-2 and TRBJ2-5; TRBD2 aligns across 7 bases. CDR1 WSHSY and CDR2 SAAADI come from the germline V gene. The CDR3 runs to 14 residues. The J segment lost 4 bases and the V segment lost 5 bases, leaving 7 bases of the junction unmatched. The CDR3 reads CASSRGSSRETQYF. The CDR3 DNA is TGCGCCAGCAGTCGCGGGAGTTCGCGAGAGACCCAGTACTTC.

This chain joins TRBV19 and TRBJ2-3; no firm D call. V shed 5 bases and J shed 6 bases, with 6 bases lying between them. This CDR3 comprises 11 residues. The V gene's germline CDR1 is LNHDA and CDR2 SQIVND (reference sequence). The CDR3 DNA reads TGTGCCAGTAGTGCGATTGATACGCAGTATTTT. Translation: CASSAIDTQYF.

The rearrangement links TRBV3-1 (or the pseudogene TRBV3-2) to TRBJ2-7, with a possible D match to TRBD2 (6 bases). Germline V gene sequence: CDR1 LGHDT, CDR2 YNNKEL (reference sequence). This CDR3 has 12 amino acids. Trimming stripped 7 bases from V and 6 bases from J, with 13 bases between. The CDR3 nucleotides are TGTGCCAGCACGACCACGGGGGTCGAGCAGTACTTC. This translates into CASTTTGVEQYF.

This chain connects TRBV19 to TRBJ2-5, with 7 bases that match TRBD1. V dropped 0 bases and J dropped 0; count of bases not matched to a gene: 4. Germline V gene data show CDR1 as LNHDA and CDR2 as SQIVND (reference sequence). The CDR3 runs 16 residues. CDR3 sequence reads: CASSIETRGYQETQYF. The CDR3 DNA reads as TGTGCCAGTAGTATAGAAACCAGGGGGTACCAAGAGACCCAGTACTTC.

The chain recombines TRBV20-1 with TRBJ1-2, with D perhaps matching TRBD1 (5 bases). The CDR3 has 10 amino acids. V gave up 7 bases and J gave up 5 bases, with 8 bases separating them. Germline V gene data show CDR1 as DFQATT and CDR2 as SNEGSKA (reference sequence). CDR3 loop: CSVAGYGYTF. DNA of the CDR3: TGCAGTGTAGCAGGGTATGGCTACACCTTC.

The chain has TRBV7-2 and TRBJ1-2; D might be TRBD1 (5 bases). Germline V gene data show CDR1 as SGHTA and CDR2 as FQGNSA. CDR3 size: 15 residues. Trimming pared 3 bases from V and 4 bases from J, leaving 15 bases between. The chain's CDR3 is CASSLPVRDFYGYTF. The CDR3 DNA reads as TGTGCCAGCAGCTTGCCAGTCAGGGATTTCTATGGCTACACCTTC.

This clone rates as medium-sized. In this CDR3 the conserved last residue, phenylalanine or tryptophan, is missing, so a read error is likely. The limits of the CDR3 on the DNA are not certain, so only TCRdb's listed CDR3 is given. J is TRBJ1-1 and V is TRBV5-8; no DNA check was done on the table's D call, TRBD1. CDR1 and CDR2 (germline): SGHTS, YDEGEE. The length of the CDR3 is 10 amino acids, counting both ends. CDR3 amino acids: CASSPWTAAG.

This clone was seen a single time. The gene calls are TRBV5-1 and TRBJ1-3; 7 positions agree with TRBD1. The CDR3 is 15 amino acids. Germline V gives CDR1 SGHRS, CDR2 YFSETQ. V gave up 4 bases and J gave up 0 bases; unmatched junction bases: 4. The CDR3 protein is CASSPTGFSGNTIYF. The CDR3 nucleotides read TGCGCCAGCAGCCCGACAGGGTTCTCTGGAAACACCATATATTTT.